Detailed here is one TCR beta chain. Its antigen is currently unknown. V was pared by 2 bases and J by 1 base, with 8 bases between. Per germline, CDR1 MNHEY and CDR2 SMNVEV (reference sequence). CDR3 length equals 14 residues. This record comes from a study of cytomegalovirus exposure and HLA in healthy donors. Looking at the study overall: An earlier analysis identified 120 million or so unique TCR beta sequences in about 180 million T cells. Whole-study findings and limits: By HLA locus, TCR association rates varied in a later analysis, with DRB1 showing the most and HLA-C the fewest.

The PCR was carried out with 60 Vbeta primers and 13 Jbeta primers. The table came from immunoSEQ multiplex PCR; TCRdb's copy has only in-frame clones and leaves some out. This repertoire includes roughly 34,000 clones. The TCR originated in a woman aged 40 to 55 in good health and CMV-seropositive. The V and J genes are TRBV27 and TRBJ1-1; D call uncertain. Sequencing input: PBMCs. As DNA, the CDR3 is TGTGCCAGCAGTTTAAGGAGGGAGAACACTGAAGCTTTCTTT. Translating gives CASSLRRENTEAFF.